What follows is one TCR beta chain and its context. Its antigen remains unidentified. The record has no base qualities; no much larger clone is one base away. The CDR3 contains 16 residues, cysteine and phenylalanine counted. Just the 48-base CDR3 DNA is kept, in frame starting at base 1. Germline trimming: 5 bases from V, 5 bases from J; junction bases outside gene matches: 14. CDR1 and CDR2 (SGHRS, YFSETQ) derive from the germline V gene. The library was generated by 5' RACE. These reads were obtained on an Illumina HiSeq 2500. A second PCR of about 6 to 11 cycles was performed with a sample-barcoded 5' primer and a J-beta primer mix. Each TCR beta cDNA molecule received a unique molecular identifier from a template-switch 5' adaptor carrying 12 random nucleotides. Each sample yielded at least 3 million CDR3-containing paired-end reads. First-strand cDNA synthesis was performed from all RNA using the Mint cDNA synthesis kit, with priming by a TRBC-specific oligonucleotide. Following uracil-DNA glycosylase treatment, a first 18-cycle PCR with universal primers M1SS and BC2_uni_R was performed on all cDNA. In the source study's methods: For normalization, 1 million high-quality reads, each with a distinct molecular identifier, were randomly selected from each sample. Reads with shared molecular identifiers were discarded instead of being binned into consensus sequences. MiTCR, run with a Q25 quality threshold and the strictest error-elimination algorithm, handled CDR3 identification, clonotype clustering and error correction. A nonparametric unseen species model with Euler transformation was used to estimate a lower bound on total TCR beta diversity. TCRdb reanalyzed the raw reads on its own, using fastp at Q25 for trimming and MiXCR for clone calling, and kept in-frame beta chains. A single entry per CDR3 protein holds the most common genes and DNA from its merged rows. These V and J calls are TCRdb output, not the study's own analysis. The sample profile shows about 640,000 distinct CDR3 sequences; about 30% of them were found once. The ten largest make up around 16% of the sample.

The data are from a study of blood T cells in healthy people across ages (dated by TCRdb to between 2015 and 2016). For context, the study as a whole: In model experiments, roughly one uniquely barcoded TCR beta cDNA molecule per two T cells was captured by template switching. The study measured age-related changes in TCR beta repertoire diversity using deep sequencing normalized with unique cDNA molecular identifiers. Donors were grouped into four age groups: young (average approximately 15 years), middle-aged (39), aged (62) and long-lived (around 82). To avoid experimental bias, donors of different ages were spread randomly across the sequencing lanes. For two donors (one aged 18 to 30 and one aged 80 or older), the study analyzed two additional independent replicas of 1 million unique cDNA reads from the same blood draw.

Paper-wide results and their limitations: Observed TCR beta diversity correlated strongly with the percentage of naive T cells measured by flow cytometry. Compared with the aged group, the long-lived group had more naive CD4+ T cells, fewer expanded clones and increased TCR diversity, a pattern suggesting age selection. Observed TCR beta diversity per million T cells fell roughly linearly with age, and a significant reduction was already apparent by age around 36. Estimates of total diversity from one million sequenced T cells were regarded as lower bounds and underestimates. Because profiling used bulk unsorted PBMCs, naive and antigen-experienced compartments could not be compared conclusively. The CMV infection status of donors was not known, potentially confounding age-related changes in expanded clonotypes.

Systemically healthy Caucasian individuals from Russia, some 40 in total and aged roughly 6 to 100 years, were included as donors. Each donor gave roughly 11 milliliters of peripheral blood, drawn into EDTA-treated Vacutainer tubes. Ficoll-Paque density-gradient centrifugation was used to isolate PBMCs, with at least 6 million per sample. Trizol reagent was used to extract total RNA from the PBMCs, yielding at least 6 micrograms per sample. The percentages of naive CD45RAhigh/CD27high T cells were determined by flow cytometry on a PBMC aliquot from every donor. The sequenced material came from blood. The rearranged chain carries TRBV5-1 and TRBJ2-3, with 7 bases matching TRBD1. This TCR derives from a woman at least 80 years old in good health. The CDR3 amino acid sequence is: CASSFPRQGQVDTQYF. The DNA sequence is TGCGCCAGCAGTTTCCCCCGACAGGGTCAAGTAGATACGCAGTATTTT.